This entry features one T cell receptor (beta chain) sequence. Its antigen is undetermined. The CDR3 totals 13 residues. Germline CDR1 SEHNR, CDR2 FQNEAQ (reference sequence). With V trimmed by 6 bases and J by 10 bases, 9 bases remained unmatched. This record comes from a study of cytomegalovirus exposure and HLA in healthy donors. Overall study results and limits: Reported performance of the classifier showed diagnosis of cytomegalovirus status with high specificity and sensitivity.

The 120-subject validation cohort, separate from the roughly 700-subject first cohort, included the donors. The repertoire was sequenced with immunoSEQ multiplex PCR; TCRdb's copy has only in-frame clones and lacks some. The repertoire holds approximately 65,000 clones, with more than 95% as singletons. This rearrangement joins TRBV7-9 to TRBJ1-1; TRBD1 aligns across 9 bases. The source material was PBMCs. This clonotype originated in a man younger than 35 in good health and CMV-seronegative. CDR3 sequence: CASRSGQGISAFF. The CDR3 nucleotides read TGTGCCAGCAGATCAGGACAGGGGATATCAGCTTTCTTT. The complete variable domain, with remaining parts taken from reference TRBV7-9 and TRBJ1-1, reads DTGVSQNPRHKITKRGQNVTFRCDPISEHNRLYWYRQTLGQGPEFLTYFQNEAQLEKSRLLSDRFSAERPKGSFSTLEIQRTEQGDSAMYLCASRSGQGISAFFGQGTRLTVV.